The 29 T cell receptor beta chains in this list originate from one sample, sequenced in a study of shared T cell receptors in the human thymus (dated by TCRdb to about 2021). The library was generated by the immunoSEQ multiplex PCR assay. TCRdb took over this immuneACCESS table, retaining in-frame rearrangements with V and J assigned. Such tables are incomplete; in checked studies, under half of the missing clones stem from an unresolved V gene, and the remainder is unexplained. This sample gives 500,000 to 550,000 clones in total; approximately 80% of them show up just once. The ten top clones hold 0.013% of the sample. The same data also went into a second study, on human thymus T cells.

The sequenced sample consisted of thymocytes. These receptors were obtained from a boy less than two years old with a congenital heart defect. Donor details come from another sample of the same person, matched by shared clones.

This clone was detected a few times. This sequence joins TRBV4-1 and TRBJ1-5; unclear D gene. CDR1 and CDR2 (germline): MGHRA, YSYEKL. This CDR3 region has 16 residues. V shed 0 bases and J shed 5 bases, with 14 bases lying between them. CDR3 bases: TGCGCCAGCAGCCAAGATCACCCGGGAGGACATCAGCCCCAGCATTTT. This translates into CASSQDHPGGHQPQHF.

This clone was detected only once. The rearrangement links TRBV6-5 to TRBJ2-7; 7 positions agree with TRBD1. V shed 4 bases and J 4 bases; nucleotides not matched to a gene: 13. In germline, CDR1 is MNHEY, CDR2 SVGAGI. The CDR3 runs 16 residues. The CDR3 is CASSLGTDRIWYEQYF. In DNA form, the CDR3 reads TGTGCCAGCAGTTTGGGAACGGACAGGATATGGTACGAGCAGTACTTC.

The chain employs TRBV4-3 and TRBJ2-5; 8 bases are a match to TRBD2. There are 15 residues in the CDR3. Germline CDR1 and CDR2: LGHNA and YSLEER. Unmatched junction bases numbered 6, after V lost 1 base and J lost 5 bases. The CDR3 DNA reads TGCGCCAGCAGCCAAGCGGGGACTAGGACGGAGACCCAGTACTTC. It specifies CASSQAGTRTETQYF.

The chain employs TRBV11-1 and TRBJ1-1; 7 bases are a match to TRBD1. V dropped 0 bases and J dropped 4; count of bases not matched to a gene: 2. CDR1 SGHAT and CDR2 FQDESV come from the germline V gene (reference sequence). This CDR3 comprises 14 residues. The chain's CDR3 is CASSLAGGGTEAFF. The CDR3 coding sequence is TGTGCCAGCAGCTTAGCAGGGGGCGGCACTGAAGCTTTCTTT. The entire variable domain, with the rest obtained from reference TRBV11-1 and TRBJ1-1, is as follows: EAEVAQSPRYKITEKSQAVAFWCDPISGHATLYWYRQILGQGPELLVQFQDESVVDDSQLPKDRFSAERLKGVDSTLKIQPAELGDSAMYLCASSLAGGGTEAFFGQGTRLTVV.

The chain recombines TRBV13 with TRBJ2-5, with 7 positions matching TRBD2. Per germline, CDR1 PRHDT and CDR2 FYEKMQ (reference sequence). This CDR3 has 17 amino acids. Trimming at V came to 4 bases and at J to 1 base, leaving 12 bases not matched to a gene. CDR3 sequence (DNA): TGTGCCAGCAGCTCCAAGCCGACGCGGGAGACCCAAGAGACCCAGTACTTC. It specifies CASSSKPTRETQETQYF.

CDR3 in DNA: TGTGCCAGCAGTGCCTTAGCGGCCCCGGCCCTCTCTAGCACAGATACGCAGTATTTT. The encoded protein is CASSALAAPALSSTDTQYF. The chain links TRBV27 to TRBJ2-3, with a tentative D call TRBD2 (6 bases). From germline, CDR1 is MNHEY and CDR2 SMNVEV (reference sequence). The CDR3 runs to 19 residues. With 5 bases removed from V and 0 bases from J, the gap between germline ends came to 24 bases.

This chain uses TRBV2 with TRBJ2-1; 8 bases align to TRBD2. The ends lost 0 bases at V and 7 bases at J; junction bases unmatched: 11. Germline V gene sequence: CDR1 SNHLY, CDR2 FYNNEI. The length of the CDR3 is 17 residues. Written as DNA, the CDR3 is TGTGCCAGCAGTGAAGCTGAAGGTAGCGGGGACGGTAATGAGCAGTTCTTC. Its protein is CASSEAEGSGDGNEQFF.

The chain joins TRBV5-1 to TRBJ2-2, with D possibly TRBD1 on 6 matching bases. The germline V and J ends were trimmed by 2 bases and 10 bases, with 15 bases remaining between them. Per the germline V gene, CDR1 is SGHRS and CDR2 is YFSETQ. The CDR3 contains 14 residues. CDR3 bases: TGCGCCAGCAGCTTAGGGCCCAGGGGAGAGGAGCTGTTTTTT. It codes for CASSLGPRGEELFF.

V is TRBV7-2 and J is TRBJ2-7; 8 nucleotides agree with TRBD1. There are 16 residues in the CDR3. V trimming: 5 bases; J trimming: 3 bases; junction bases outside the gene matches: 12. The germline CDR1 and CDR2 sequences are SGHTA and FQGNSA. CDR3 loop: CASSRTVQGACYEQYF. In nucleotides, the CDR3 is TGTGCCAGCAGCCGAACCGTGCAGGGGGCCTGCTACGAGCAGTACTTC.

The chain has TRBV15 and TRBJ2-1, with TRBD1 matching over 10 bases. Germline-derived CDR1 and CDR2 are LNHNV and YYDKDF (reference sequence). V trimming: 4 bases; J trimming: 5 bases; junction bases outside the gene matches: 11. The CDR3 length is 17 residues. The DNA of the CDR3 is TGTGCCACCAGCACGCACAGACGGACAGGGGGTGACAATGAGCAGTTCTTC. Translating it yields CATSTHRRTGGDNEQFF.

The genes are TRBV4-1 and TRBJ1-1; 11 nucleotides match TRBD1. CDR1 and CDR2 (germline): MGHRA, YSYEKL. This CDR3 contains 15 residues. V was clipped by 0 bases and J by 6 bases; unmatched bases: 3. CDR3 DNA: TGCGCCAGCAGCCAAGATAGGGACAGGGGGGCTGAAGCTTTCTTT. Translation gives CASSQDRDRGAEAFF.

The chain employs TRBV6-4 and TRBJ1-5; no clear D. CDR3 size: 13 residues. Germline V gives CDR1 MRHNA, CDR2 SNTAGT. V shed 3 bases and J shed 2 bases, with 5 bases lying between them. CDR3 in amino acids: CASSDGGNQPQHF. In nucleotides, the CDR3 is TGTGCCAGCAGTGATGGAGGCAATCAGCCCCAGCATTTT.

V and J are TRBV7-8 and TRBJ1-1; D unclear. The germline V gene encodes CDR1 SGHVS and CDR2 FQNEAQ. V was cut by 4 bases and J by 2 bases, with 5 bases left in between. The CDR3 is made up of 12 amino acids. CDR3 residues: CASSYTNTEAFF. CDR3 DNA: TGTGCCAGCAGCTACACCAACACTGAAGCTTTCTTT.

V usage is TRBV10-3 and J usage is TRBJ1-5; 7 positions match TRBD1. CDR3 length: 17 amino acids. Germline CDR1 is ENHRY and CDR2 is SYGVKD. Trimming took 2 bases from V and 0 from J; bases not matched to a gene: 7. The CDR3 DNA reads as TGTGCCATCAGTGAGGGGCGGCAGGGGGATAGCAATCAGCCCCAGCATTTT. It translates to CAISEGRQGDSNQPQHF.

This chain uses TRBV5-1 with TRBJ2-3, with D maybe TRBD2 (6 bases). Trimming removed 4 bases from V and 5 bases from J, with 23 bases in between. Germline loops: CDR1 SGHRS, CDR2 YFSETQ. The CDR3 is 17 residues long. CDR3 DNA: TGCGCCAGCAGCCCCCCTCCTGGGAGGCTACCGGAAGATACGCAGTATTTT. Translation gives CASSPPPGRLPEDTQYF. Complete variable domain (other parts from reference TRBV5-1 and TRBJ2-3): KAGVTQTPRYLIKTRGQQVTLSCSPISGHRSVSWYQQTPGQGLQFLFEYFSETQRNKGNFPGRFSGRQFSNSRSEMNVSTLELGDSALYLCASSPPPGRLPEDTQYFGPGTRLTVL.

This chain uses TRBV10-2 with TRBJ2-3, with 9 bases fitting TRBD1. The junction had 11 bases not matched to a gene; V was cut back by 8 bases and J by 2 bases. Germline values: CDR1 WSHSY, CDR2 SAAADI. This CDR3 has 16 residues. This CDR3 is CASALGDRVFTDTQYF. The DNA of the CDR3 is TGCGCCAGCGCCCTGGGGGACAGGGTGTTCACAGATACGCAGTATTTT.

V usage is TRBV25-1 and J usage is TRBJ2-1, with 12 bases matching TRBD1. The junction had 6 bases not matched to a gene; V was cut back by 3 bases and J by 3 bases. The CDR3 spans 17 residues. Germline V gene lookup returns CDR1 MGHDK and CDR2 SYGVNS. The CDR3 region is CASSDRDRGPYYNEQFF. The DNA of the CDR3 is TGTGCCAGCAGTGACCGGGACAGGGGGCCCTACTACAATGAGCAGTTCTTC. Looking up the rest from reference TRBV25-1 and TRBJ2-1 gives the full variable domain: EADIYQTPRYLVIGTGKKITLECSQTMGHDKMYWYQQDPGMELHLIHYSYGVNSTEKGDLSSESTVSRIRTEHFPLTLESARPSHTSQYLCASSDRDRGPYYNEQFFGPGTRLTVL.

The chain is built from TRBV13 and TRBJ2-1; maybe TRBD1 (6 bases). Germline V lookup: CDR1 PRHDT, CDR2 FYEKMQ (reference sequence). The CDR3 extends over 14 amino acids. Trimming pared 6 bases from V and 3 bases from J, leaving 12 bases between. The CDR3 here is CASSLRGIYNEQFF. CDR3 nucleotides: TGTGCCAGCAGTTTGAGGGGGATCTACAATGAGCAGTTCTTC.

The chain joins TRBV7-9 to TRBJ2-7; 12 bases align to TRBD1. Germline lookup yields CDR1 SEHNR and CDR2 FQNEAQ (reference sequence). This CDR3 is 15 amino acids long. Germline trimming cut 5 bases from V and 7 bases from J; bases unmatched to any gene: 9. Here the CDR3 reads CASSTPGQGAWEQYF. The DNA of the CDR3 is TGTGCCAGCAGCACACCGGGACAGGGGGCTTGGGAGCAGTACTTC.

In DNA, the CDR3 is TGTGTCTGGAGCCCGAGCACAGATACGCAGTATTTT. Translating gives CVWSPSTDTQYF. V usage is TRBV5-4 and J usage is TRBJ2-3; D unclear. Per the germline V gene, CDR1 is SGHNT and CDR2 is YYREEE (reference sequence). This CDR3 is 12 amino acids long.

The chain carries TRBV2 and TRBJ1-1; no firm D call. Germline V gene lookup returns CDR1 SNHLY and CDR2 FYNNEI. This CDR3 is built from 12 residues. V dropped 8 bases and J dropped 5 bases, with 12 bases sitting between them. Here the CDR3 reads CASEEVGTEAFF. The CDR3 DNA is TGTGCCAGCGAGGAGGTTGGGACTGAAGCTTTCTTT.

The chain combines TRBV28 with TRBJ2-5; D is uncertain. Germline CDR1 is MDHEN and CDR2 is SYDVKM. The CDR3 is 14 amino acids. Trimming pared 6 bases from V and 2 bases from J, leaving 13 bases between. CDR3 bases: TGTGCCAGCAGGCAACGGGTTCGTCAAGAGACCCAGTACTTC. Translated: CASRQRVRQETQYF.

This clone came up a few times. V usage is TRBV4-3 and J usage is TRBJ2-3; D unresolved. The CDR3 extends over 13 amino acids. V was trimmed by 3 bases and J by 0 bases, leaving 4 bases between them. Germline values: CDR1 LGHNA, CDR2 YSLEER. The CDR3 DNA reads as TGCGCCAGCAGCCAGACTAGCACAGATACGCAGTATTTT. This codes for CASSQTSTDTQYF.

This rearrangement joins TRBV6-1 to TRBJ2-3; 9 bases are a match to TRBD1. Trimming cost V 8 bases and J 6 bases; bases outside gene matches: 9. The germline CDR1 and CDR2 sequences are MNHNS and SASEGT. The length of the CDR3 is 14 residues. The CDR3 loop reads CASRPGTGTDTQYF. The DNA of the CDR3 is TGTGCCAGCCGTCCCGGGACAGGGACCGATACGCAGTATTTT.

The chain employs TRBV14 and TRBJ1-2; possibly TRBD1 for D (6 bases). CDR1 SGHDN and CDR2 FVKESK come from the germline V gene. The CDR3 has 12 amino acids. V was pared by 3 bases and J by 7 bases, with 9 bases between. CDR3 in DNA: TGTGCCAGCAGCCAGGGGACATCTGGCTACACCTTC. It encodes CASSQGTSGYTF. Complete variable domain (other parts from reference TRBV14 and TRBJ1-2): EAGVTQFPSHSVIEKGQTVTLRCDPISGHDNLYWYRRVMGKEIKFLLHFVKESKQDESGMPNNRFLAERTGGTYSTLKVQPAELEDSGVYFCASSQGTSGYTFGSGTRLTVV.

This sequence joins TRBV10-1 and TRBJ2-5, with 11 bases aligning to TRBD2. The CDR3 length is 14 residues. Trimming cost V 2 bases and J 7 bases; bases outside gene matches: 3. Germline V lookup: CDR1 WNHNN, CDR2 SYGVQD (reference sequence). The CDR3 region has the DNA TGCGCCAGCAGTGAGATAGCGGGAGGGGGGACCCAGTACTTC. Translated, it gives CASSEIAGGGTQYF.

CDR3 DNA sequence: TGTGCCAGCAGCCAAGAGGGGACAAGGAACACTGAAGCTTTCTTT. This translates into CASSQEGTRNTEAFF. This sequence joins TRBV14 and TRBJ1-1; D perhaps matches TRBD1 (6 bases). The CDR3 has 15 residues. V was cut by 0 bases and J by 1 base, with 9 bases left in between. Germline CDR1 and CDR2: SGHDN and FVKESK.

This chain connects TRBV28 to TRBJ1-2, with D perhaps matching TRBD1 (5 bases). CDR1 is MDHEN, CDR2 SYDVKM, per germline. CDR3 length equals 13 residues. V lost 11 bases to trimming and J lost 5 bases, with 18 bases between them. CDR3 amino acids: CAGLGRGKYGYTF. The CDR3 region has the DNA TGTGCCGGCCTCGGACGGGGGAAATATGGCTACACCTTC.

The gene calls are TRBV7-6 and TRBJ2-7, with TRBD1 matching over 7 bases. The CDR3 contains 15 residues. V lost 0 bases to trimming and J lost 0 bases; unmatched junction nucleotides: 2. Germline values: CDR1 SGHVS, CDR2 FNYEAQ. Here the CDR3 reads CASSLAPGGSYEQYF. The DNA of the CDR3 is TGTGCCAGCAGCTTAGCGCCAGGGGGCTCCTACGAGCAGTACTTC.